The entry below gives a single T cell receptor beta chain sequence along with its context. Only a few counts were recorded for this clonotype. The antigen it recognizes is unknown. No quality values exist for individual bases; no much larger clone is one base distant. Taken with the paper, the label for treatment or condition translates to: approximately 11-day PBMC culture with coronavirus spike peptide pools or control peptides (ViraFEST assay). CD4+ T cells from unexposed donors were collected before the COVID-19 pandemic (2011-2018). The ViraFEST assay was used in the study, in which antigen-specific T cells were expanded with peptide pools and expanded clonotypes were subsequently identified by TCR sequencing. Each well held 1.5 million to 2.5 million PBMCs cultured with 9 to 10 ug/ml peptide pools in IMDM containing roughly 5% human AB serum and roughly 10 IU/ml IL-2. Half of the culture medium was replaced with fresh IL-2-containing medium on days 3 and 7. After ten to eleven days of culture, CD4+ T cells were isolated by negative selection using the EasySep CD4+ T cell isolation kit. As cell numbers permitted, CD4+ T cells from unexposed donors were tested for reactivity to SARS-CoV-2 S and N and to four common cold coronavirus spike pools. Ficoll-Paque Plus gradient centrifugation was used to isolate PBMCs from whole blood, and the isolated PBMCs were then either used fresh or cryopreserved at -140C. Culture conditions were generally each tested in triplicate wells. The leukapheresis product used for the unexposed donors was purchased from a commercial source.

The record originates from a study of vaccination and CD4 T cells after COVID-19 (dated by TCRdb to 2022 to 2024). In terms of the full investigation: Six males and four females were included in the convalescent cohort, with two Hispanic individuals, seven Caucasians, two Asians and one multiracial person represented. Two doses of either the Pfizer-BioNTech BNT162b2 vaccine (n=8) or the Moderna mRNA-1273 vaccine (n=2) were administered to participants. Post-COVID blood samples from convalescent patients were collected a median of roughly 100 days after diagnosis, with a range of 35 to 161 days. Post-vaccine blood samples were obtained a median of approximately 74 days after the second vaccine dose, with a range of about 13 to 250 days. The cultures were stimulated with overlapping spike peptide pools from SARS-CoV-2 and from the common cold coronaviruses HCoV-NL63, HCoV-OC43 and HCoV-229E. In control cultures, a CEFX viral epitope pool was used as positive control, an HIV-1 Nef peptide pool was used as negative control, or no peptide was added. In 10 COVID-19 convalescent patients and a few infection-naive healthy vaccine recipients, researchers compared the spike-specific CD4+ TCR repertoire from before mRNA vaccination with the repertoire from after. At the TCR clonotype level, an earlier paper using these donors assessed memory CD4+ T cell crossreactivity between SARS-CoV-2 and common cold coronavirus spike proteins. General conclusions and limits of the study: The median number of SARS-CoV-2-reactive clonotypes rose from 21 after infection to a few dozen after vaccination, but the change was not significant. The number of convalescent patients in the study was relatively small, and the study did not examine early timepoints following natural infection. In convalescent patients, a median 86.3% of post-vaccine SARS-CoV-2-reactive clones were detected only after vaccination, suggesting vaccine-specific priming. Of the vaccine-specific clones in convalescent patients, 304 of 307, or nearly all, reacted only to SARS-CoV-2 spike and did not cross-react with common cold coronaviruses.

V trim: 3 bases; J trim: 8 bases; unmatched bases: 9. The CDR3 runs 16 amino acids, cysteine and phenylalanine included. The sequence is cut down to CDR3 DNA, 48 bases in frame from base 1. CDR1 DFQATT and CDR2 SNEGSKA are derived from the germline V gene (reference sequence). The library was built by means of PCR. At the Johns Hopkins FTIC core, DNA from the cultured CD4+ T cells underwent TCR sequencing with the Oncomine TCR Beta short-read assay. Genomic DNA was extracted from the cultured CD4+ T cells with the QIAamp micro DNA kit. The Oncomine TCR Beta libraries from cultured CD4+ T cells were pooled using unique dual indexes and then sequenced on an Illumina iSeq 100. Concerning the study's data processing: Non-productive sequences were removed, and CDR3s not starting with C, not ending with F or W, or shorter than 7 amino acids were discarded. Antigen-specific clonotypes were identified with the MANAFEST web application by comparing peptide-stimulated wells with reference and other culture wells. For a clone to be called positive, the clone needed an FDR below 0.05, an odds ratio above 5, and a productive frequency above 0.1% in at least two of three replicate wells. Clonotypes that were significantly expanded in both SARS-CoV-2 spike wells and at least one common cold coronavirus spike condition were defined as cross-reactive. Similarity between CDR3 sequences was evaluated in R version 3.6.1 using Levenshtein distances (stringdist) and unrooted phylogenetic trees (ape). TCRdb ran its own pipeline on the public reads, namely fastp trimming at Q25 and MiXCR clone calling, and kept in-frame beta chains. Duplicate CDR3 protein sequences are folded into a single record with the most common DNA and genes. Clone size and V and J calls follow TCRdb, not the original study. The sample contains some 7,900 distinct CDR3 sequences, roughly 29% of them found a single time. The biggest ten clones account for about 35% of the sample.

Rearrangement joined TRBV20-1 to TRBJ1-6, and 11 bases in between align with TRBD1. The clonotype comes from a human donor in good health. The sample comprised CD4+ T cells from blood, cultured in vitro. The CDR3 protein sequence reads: CSASFRDRGFDSPLHF. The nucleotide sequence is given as TGCAGTGCTAGTTTCCGGGACAGGGGGTTCGATTCACCCCTCCACTTT.